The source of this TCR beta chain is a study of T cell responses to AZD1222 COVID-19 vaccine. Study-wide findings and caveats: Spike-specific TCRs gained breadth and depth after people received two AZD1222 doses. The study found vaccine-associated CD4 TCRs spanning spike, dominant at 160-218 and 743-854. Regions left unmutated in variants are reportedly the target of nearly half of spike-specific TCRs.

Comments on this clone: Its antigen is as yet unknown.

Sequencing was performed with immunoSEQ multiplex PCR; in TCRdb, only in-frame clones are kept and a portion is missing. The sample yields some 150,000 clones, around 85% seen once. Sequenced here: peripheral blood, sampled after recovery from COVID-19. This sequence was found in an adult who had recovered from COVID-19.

In DNA, the CDR3 is TGTGCCAGCAGTGGACAAGGCACAGATACGCAGTATTTT. It translates to CASSGQGTDTQYF. The chain recombines TRBV2 with TRBJ2-3; D not certain. Germline V gene sequence: CDR1 SNHLY, CDR2 FYNNEI. Trimming cost V 4 bases and J 1 base, with 6 bases left between them. CDR3 size: 13 residues.